Listed below are T cell receptor beta chains from one sample, sequenced in a study of blood T cell repertoires in COVID-19. Clones were sequenced by immunoSEQ multiplex PCR, and TCRdb holds only the in-frame ones, with some missing. In the table there are about 45,000 clones, under 85% of which are singletons. The specimen was peripheral blood. The receptor set was obtained from an elderly woman with acute or convalescent COVID-19. Each CDR3 is given with its conserved first and last residue. A D gene is named only where the DNA matches it firmly. Size values are once, few and many counts, or a class for expanded clones, and some rows have none.

v_gene,abundance,j_gene,d_gene,CDR3aa,CDR3nt
TRBV6-1,NA,TRBJ1-5,NA,CASSATKFISPNQPQHF,TGTGCCAGCAGTGCGACTAAATTTATAAGCCCGAATCAGCCCCAGCATTTT
TRBV5-1,NA,TRBJ2-1,NA,CASSLSGGLSAGGTNEQFF,TGCGCCAGCAGCTTGTCGGGGGGCCTGAGTGCTGGAGGTACAAATGAGCAGTTCTTC
TRBV15,NA,TRBJ2-1,TRBD1,CATSSDRGSYNEQFF,TGTGCCACCAGCAGCGACAGGGGGTCGTACAATGAGCAGTTCTTC
TRBV5-1,NA,TRBJ2-1,NA,CASSLQTGTGNEQFF,TGCGCCAGCAGCTTGCAGACGGGAACGGGCAATGAGCAGTTCTTC
TRBV19,once,TRBJ1-1,NA,CASRRVLDTEAFF,TGTGCCAGTAGACGAGTTTTGGACACTGAAGCTTTCTTT
TRBV18,NA,TRBJ2-3,TRBD2,CASSPNREGQYF,TGTGCCAGCTCACCCAACCGGGAGGGGCAGTATTTT
TRBV5-1,NA,TRBJ2-7,TRBD2,CASSPSSGRGSYEQYF,TGCGCCAGCAGCCCTTCTAGCGGGAGAGGGTCGTACGAGCAGTACTTC
TRBV27,NA,TRBJ2-5,TRBD2,CASSPWAGRLAGPSAKTQYF,TGTGCCAGCAGCCCCTGGGCAGGGAGGCTAGCGGGGCCCTCCGCGAAAACCCAGTACTTC
TRBV30,once,TRBJ2-5,NA,CAWSVLEETQYF,TGTGCCTGGAGTGTACTGGAGGAGACCCAGTACTTC
TRBV5-1,NA,TRBJ2-3,TRBD1,CASSQTTGASLDTQYF,TGCGCCAGCAGCCAGACGACAGGGGCCTCGCTCGATACGCAGTATTTT
TRBV6-6,NA,TRBJ2-1,NA,CASSYDGSHNEQFF,TGTGCCAGCAGTTACGATGGGAGCCACAATGAGCAGTTCTTC
TRBV30,NA,TRBJ2-1,NA,CAWSQNTNEQFF,TGTGCCTGGAGTCAGAACACCAATGAGCAGTTCTTC
TRBV12-3/TRBV12-4,once,TRBJ2-3,TRBD2,CASSRLAADTQYF,TGTGCCAGCAGTCGTCTAGCGGCAGATACGCAGTATTTT
TRBV5-1,few,TRBJ2-1,NA,CASSLDGGLIGYNEQFF,TGCGCCAGCAGCTTGGACGGGGGTCTTATTGGATACAATGAGCAGTTCTTC